Listed below are T cell receptor beta chains from one sample, sequenced in a study of cytomegalovirus exposure and HLA in healthy donors. Sequenced by immunoSEQ multiplex PCR; TCRdb stores in-frame clones only, minus some. The sample consists of some 100,000 clones, around 74% of them appearing once. Sequenced material: PBMCs. These TCRs come from a woman in her forties in good health and CMV-seronegative. CDR3s include the opening cysteine and the closing phenylalanine or tryptophan. A D gene is named only where the DNA matches it firmly. Some rows mark clone size as missing; the rest say once, few, many or name a class of expanded clone.

j_call,v_call,clone_size,d_call,cdr3_aa,cdr3_nt
TRBJ2-2,TRBV6-6,.,TRBD2,CASGSSGGTGELFF,TGTGCCAGCGGGTCATCGGGGGGCACCGGGGAGCTGTTTTTT
TRBJ2-7,TRBV11-2,.,TRBD2,CASSLLAAGGDEQYF,TGTGCCAGCAGCTTATTGGCAGCGGGGGGGGACGAGCAGTACTTC
TRBJ2-7,TRBV7-9,.,TRBD2,CASSSGGAFGEQYF,TGTGCCAGCAGTTCCGGGGGGGCCTTTGGAGAGCAGTACTTC
TRBJ2-5,TRBV11-2,.,.,CASSPLLGRGGETQYF,TGTGCCAGCAGCCCTCTTCTGGGTAGAGGGGGAGAGACCCAGTACTTC
TRBJ2-1,TRBV7-9,.,TRBD2,CASSLDSGGLVGEQFF,TGTGCCAGCAGCTTGGATAGCGGGGGGCTCGTAGGGGAGCAGTTCTTC
TRBJ1-1,TRBV9,.,.,CASSVGGFPRPEAFF,TGTGCCAGCAGCGTAGGCGGCTTCCCGAGGCCGGAAGCTTTCTTT
TRBJ1-5,TRBV28,.,.,CASSLPDIAGPQHF,TGTGCCAGCAGTTTACCCGACATCGCTGGGCCCCAGCATTTT
TRBJ2-1,TRBV2,.,.,CASRDGQPWGYNEQFF,TGTGCCAGCAGAGACGGACAGCCTTGGGGCTACAATGAGCAGTTCTTC
TRBJ2-7,TRBV10-3,.,.,CAIRAPTRAGIPLAYEQYF,TGTGCCATCAGGGCCCCTACGAGAGCGGGTATTCCCCTAGCCTACGAGCAGTACTTC
TRBJ2-5,TRBV5-1,.,TRBD1,CASSLGQGAETQYF,TGCGCCAGCAGCTTGGGACAGGGGGCCGAGACCCAGTACTTC
TRBJ2-2,TRBV7-6,.,.,CASSTTATNTGELFF,TGTGCCAGCAGCACGACAGCCACGAACACCGGGGAGCTGTTTTTT
TRBJ2-7,TRBV28,.,TRBD2,CASSLTSGTTYEQYF,TGTGCCAGCAGCCTGACTAGCGGGACAACCTACGAGCAGTACTTC
TRBJ1-1,TRBV19,.,.,CASCYSNTEAFF,TGTGCCAGTTGCTACAGCAACACTGAAGCTTTCTTT
TRBJ2-2,TRBV10-3,.,.,CAISEPQGPGELFF,TGTGCCATCAGTGAGCCGCAGGGGCCCGGGGAGCTGTTTTTT
TRBJ2-2,TRBV28,once,TRBD1,CASSTGGWGKNTGELFF,TGTGCCAGCAGCACAGGGGGGTGGGGGAAGAACACCGGGGAGCTGTTTTTT
TRBJ2-1,TRBV7-9,once,TRBD2,CASSLSIAGGPTYNEQFF,TGTGCCAGCAGCTTGAGTATAGCGGGGGGTCCTACCTACAATGAGCAGTTCTTC
TRBJ2-3,TRBV6-7,few,TRBD2,CASSPPGTSGGGSTDTQYF,TGTGCCAGCAGCCCACCCGGGACTAGCGGGGGGGGGAGCACAGATACGCAGTATTTT
TRBJ1-2,TRBV6-6,.,TRBD1,CASSYNGQGFDGYTF,TGTGCCAGCAGTTACAACGGACAGGGGTTCGATGGCTACACCTTC
TRBJ2-3,TRBV30,.,TRBD2,CAWSISRTSGGSTDTQYF,TGTGCCTGGAGTATATCTCGGACTAGCGGGGGTAGCACAGATACGCAGTATTTT
TRBJ1-1,TRBV6-5,.,TRBD1,CASSSWDRNTEAFF,TGTGCCAGCAGTTCCTGGGACAGGAACACTGAAGCTTTCTTT
TRBJ1-4,TRBV6-6,.,TRBD1,CASSGRDSWLEKLFF,TGTGCCAGCAGTGGCCGGGACAGTTGGTTGGAAAAACTGTTTTTT
TRBJ1-3,TRBV7-9,.,TRBD1,CASRTRGSSGNTIYF,TGTGCCAGCAGGACCAGGGGGAGCTCTGGAAACACCATATATTTT
TRBJ2-3,TRBV6-5,.,.,CASTANAVDTQYF,TGTGCCAGCACTGCAAATGCGGTAGATACGCAGTATTTT
TRBJ2-3,TRBV19,.,.,CASSIIPLALDTQYF,TGTGCCAGTAGCATAATCCCCCTAGCGCTTGATACGCAGTATTTT
TRBJ2-1,TRBV5-6,.,.,CASSLLLGINEQFF,TGTGCCAGCAGCTTGTTACTAGGGATCAATGAGCAGTTCTTC
TRBJ1-2,TRBV6-5,.,.,CATTGGSDGYTF,TGTGCCACCACTGGGGGGAGCGATGGCTACACCTTC
TRBJ2-2,TRBV10-2,.,.,CASKDSTGELFF,TGCGCCAGCAAAGACAGCACCGGGGAGCTGTTTTTT
TRBJ1-6,TRBV5-1,.,TRBD1,CASSLTTGGNSPLHF,TGCGCCAGCAGCTTAACAACAGGGGGTAATTCACCCCTCCACTTT
TRBJ2-1,TRBV19,once,TRBD1,CASSIVAGGWNEQFF,TGTGCCAGTAGTATTGTTGCAGGGGGATGGAATGAGCAGTTCTTC
TRBJ1-4,TRBV6-5,.,.,CASRRGTNEKLFF,TGTGCCAGCCGCCGGGGGACTAATGAAAAACTGTTTTTT
TRBJ2-6,TRBV5-8,few,TRBD1,CASGQGKDGANVLTF,TGTGCCAGCGGACAGGGCAAAGACGGGGCCAACGTCCTGACTTTC
TRBJ2-5,TRBV18,.,TRBD2,CASSPQTSGVETQYF,TGTGCCAGCTCACCACAGACTAGCGGGGTGGAGACCCAGTACTTC
TRBJ1-6,TRBV4-3,.,TRBD1,CASSQGDRVGSYNSPLHF,TGCGCCAGCAGCCAAGGGGACAGGGTCGGATCCTATAATTCACCCCTCCACTTT
TRBJ1-2,TRBV6-6,.,.,CASSSPWGPNYGYTF,TGTGCCAGCAGTTCCCCCTGGGGGCCCAACTATGGCTACACCTTC
TRBJ2-2,TRBV5-4,.,TRBD1,CASSLRPRGRTGELFF,TGTGCCAGCAGCTTGAGACCCAGGGGGCGGACCGGGGAGCTGTTTTTT
TRBJ1-5,TRBV6-6,few,TRBD1,CASSDRGSQPQHF,TGTGCCAGCAGTGACAGGGGAAGTCAGCCCCAGCATTTT
TRBJ2-1,TRBV6-4,.,.,CASSESGSSYNEQFF,TGTGCCAGCAGTGAGTCGGGGAGCTCCTACAATGAGCAGTTCTTC
TRBJ1-3,TRBV2,.,.,CASSAHLQVTGNTIYF,TGTGCCAGCAGCGCCCACCTGCAGGTGACTGGAAACACCATATATTTT
TRBJ2-6,TRBV29-1,few,.,CSVESGAGANVLTF,TGCAGCGTTGAATCGGGGGCTGGGGCCAACGTCCTGACTTTC
TRBJ2-1,TRBV7-9,few,TRBD2,CSSSLGLAGGSVF,TGTTCCAGCAGCCTTGGACTAGCGGGAGGCTCGGTCTTC
TRBJ2-7,TRBV6-6,.,TRBD1,CASSPGTGYEQYF,TGTGCCAGCAGCCCAGGGACAGGCTACGAGCAGTACTTC
TRBJ2-5,TRBV5-8,.,.,CASSLLTTVPGGETQYF,TGTGCCAGCAGCTTGTTAACTACGGTTCCCGGCGGGGAGACCCAGTACTTC
TRBJ2-7,TRBV15,.,TRBD1,CATSREQRGPYEQYF,TGTGCCACCAGCAGAGAACAAAGGGGGCCCTACGAGCAGTACTTC
TRBJ2-7,TRBV27,.,.,CASGSLTGPYEQYF,TGTGCCAGCGGATCACTTACAGGTCCCTACGAGCAGTACTTC
TRBJ2-6,TRBV19,.,TRBD1,CARPTGSSGANVLTF,TGTGCCAGACCGACAGGGAGCTCTGGGGCCAACGTCCTGACTTTC
TRBJ2-1,TRBV7-3,.,.,CASSPDGGDIYNEQFF,TGTGCCAGCAGCCCCGACGGGGGAGACATCTACAATGAGCAGTTCTTC